This T cell receptor beta chain was obtained from a study of CD8 T cells in Susac syndrome. Germline loops: CDR1 SGHAT, CDR2 FQNNGV. The CDR3 spans 12 residues. V was cut by 5 bases and J by 6 bases, with 10 bases left in between. Study observations and caveats: The study admitted that it had a relatively small number of individuals in its TCR sequencing and HLA analysis.

This clonotype came up once. Its matching antigen is unknown. With random hexamers, about 0.5 to 1 ug RNA was reverse transcribed. The TCR beta CDR3 was amplified by immunoSEQ multiplex PCR across 54 Vbeta, 13 Jbeta. Via MiXCR, TCRdb re-called the immunoSEQ multiplex PCR reads, giving one row per CDR3 protein. The sample yields over 95,000 distinct CDR3 sequences, 92% seen once. This sequence was found in a human donor in good health. Sequenced sample: CD8+ T cells from PBMCs. The chain is built from TRBV11-2 and TRBJ1-1, with D tentatively TRBD1 (5 bases). The DNA for the CDR3 is TGTGCCAGCAGCCCTGGGGCCTCTGAAGCTTTCTTT. Translating it yields CASSPGASEAFF.